The rows below give T cell receptor gamma chains drawn from one sample of a study of gamma-delta chains in newborns, infants, children. TCRdb used CATT to re-call clones from the reads. The sample includes 2,200 or so gamma-chain clones, roughly 30% of them seen just once. Sequencing input: blood. The receptors here all came from a child who was a newborn, infant or young child, either healthy, febrile or measles-vaccinated (not recorded which). Both conserved end residues are part of each CDR3. Fields, in order: V gene, clone size, J gene, CDR3 DNA, CDR3 protein. Clone size is stated in some rows and not others, as once, few, many or a class when expanded.

TRGV9,NA,TRGJP,TGTGCCTTGTGGGACCCTAAAGAGTTGGGCAAAAAAATCAAGGTATTT,CALWDPKELGKKIKVF
TRGV9,NA,TRGJP,TGTGCCTTGTGGGAGCCAAATCCTCAAGAGTTGGGCAAAAAAATCAAGGTATTT,CALWEPNPQELGKKIKVF
TRGV9,NA,TRGJ1/TRGJ2,TGTGCCTTGTGGGAGGTAGGGGGACTTTATAAGAAACTCTTT,CALWEVGGLYKKLF
TRGV9,few,TRGJP,TGTGCCTTGTGGGAGGTGCGTAAGGAGTTGGGCAAAAAAATCAAGGTATTT,CALWEVRKELGKKIKVF
TRGV9,few,TRGJP,TGTGCCTTGTGGGAGACAACCCGCGAGTTGGGCAAAAAAATCAAGGTATTT,CALWETTRELGKKIKVF
TRGV9,NA,TRGJP,TGTGCCTTGTGGGGGGTGCGGGAAGAGTTGGGCAAAAAAATCAAGGTATTT,CALWGVREELGKKIKVF
TRGV9,few,TRGJ1/TRGJ2,TGTGCCTTGTGGGAGGTCCGAACCTATTATAAGAAACTCTTT,CALWEVRTYYKKLF
TRGV9,NA,TRGJ1/TRGJ2,TGTGCCTTGTGGGAGCCCCCTAAGAAACTCTTT,CALWEPPKKLF
TRGV9,NA,TRGJP,TGTGCCTTGTGGGAGGTAGGGGGAGAGTTGGGCAAAAAAATCAAGGTATTT,CALWEVGGELGKKIKVF
TRGV4,few,TRGJ1/TRGJ2,TGTGCCACTTCGAATTATTATAAGAAACTCTTT,CATSNYYKKLF
TRGV9,NA,TRGJP,TGTGCCTTGTGGGAGGGTTTAGAGTTGGGCAAAAAAATCAAGGTATTT,CALWEGLELGKKIKVF
TRGV9,NA,TRGJP,TGTGCCTTGTGGGAGTATTTACAGGAGTTGGGCAAAAAAATCAAGGTATTT,CALWEYLQELGKKIKVF
TRGV9,few,TRGJP,TGTGCCTTGTGGGACAGGCAAGAGTTGGGCAAAAAAATCAAGGTATTT,CALWDRQELGKKIKVF
TRGV9,NA,TRGJP,TGTGCCTTGTGGGAGCACATCAAGGAGTTGGGCAAAAAAATCAAGGTATTT,CALWEHIKELGKKIKVF
TRGV9,NA,TRGJP,TGTGCCTTGTGGGAGGTGCTCTGGGAGTTGGGCAAAAAAATCAAGGTATTT,CALWEVLWELGKKIKVF
TRGV9,NA,TRGJ1/TRGJ2,TGTGCCTTGTGGGAGGGACCTAAGAAACTCTTT,CALWEGPKKLF
TRGV5,NA,TRGJ1/TRGJ2,TGTGCCACCTGGGACTCCCCGACGGGTTATTATAAGAAACTCTTT,CATWDSPTGYYKKLF
TRGV9,NA,TRGJP,TGTGCCTTGTGGGAGGTGCAACCAGAGTTGGGCAAAAAAATCAAGGTATTT,CALWEVQPELGKKIKVF
TRGV8,few,TRGJ1/TRGJ2,TGTGCCACCTGGGACCGCGGTAAGAAACTCTTT,CATWDRGKKLF
TRGV3,few,TRGJ1/TRGJ2,TGTGCCACCTGGGACAGGCGGGGTTATTATAAGAAACTCTTT,CATWDRRGYYKKLF
TRGV5,NA,TRGJP2,TGTGCCACCTGGGACCGCCCGAGTAGTGATTGGATCAAGACGTTT,CATWDRPSSDWIKTF
TRGV2,NA,TRGJ1/TRGJ2,TGTGCCACCTGGGACGGGCCCGAGAAACTCTTT,CATWDGPEKLF
TRGV9,NA,TRGJP,TGTGCCTTGTGGGAGGTGAAGGGAGAGTTGGGCAAAAAAATCAAGGTATTT,CALWEVKGELGKKIKVF
TRGV9,few,TRGJP,TGTGCCTTGTGGGAGGTGCAGGAGCAAGAGTTGGGCAAAAAAATCAAGGTATTT,CALWEVQEQELGKKIKVF
TRGV9,NA,TRGJP,TGTGCCTTGTGGAGGGGGTTGGGCAAAAAAATCAAGGTATTT,CALWRGLGKKIKVF
TRGV8,NA,TRGJ1/TRGJ2,TGTGCCACCTGGGATAGTTATAAGAAACTCTTT,CATWDSYKKLF
TRGV5,few,TRGJP1,TGTGCCACCTGGGACCGTACCACTGGTTGGTTCAAGATATTT,CATWDRTTGWFKIF
TRGV9,NA,TRGJP,TGTGCCTTGTGGGAGAGACCTCAAGAGTTGGGCAAAAAAATCAAGGTATTT,CALWERPQELGKKIKVF
TRGV9,few,TRGJP,TGTGCCTTGTGGGAGGTGTTGATGGGCAAAAAAATCAAGGTATTT,CALWEVLMGKKIKVF
TRGV5,few,TRGJ1/TRGJ2,TGTGCCACCTGGGACACTTATTATAAGAAACTCTTT,CATWDTYYKKLF
TRGV9,medium-sized,TRGJP,TGTGCCTTGTGGGAGGTGGGACGGCAAGAGTTGGGCAAAAAAATCAAGGTATTT,CALWEVGRQELGKKIKVF
TRGV4,NA,TRGJ1/TRGJ2,TGTGCCACCTGGGATCCGACTACTTATTATAAGAAACTCTTT,CATWDPTTYYKKLF
TRGV9,medium-sized,TRGJP,TGTGCCTTGTGGGAGGTGCAGCAAGAGTTGGGCAAAAAAATCAAGGTATTT,CALWEVQQELGKKIKVF
TRGV9,few,TRGJP,TGTGCCTTGTGGGATCAGGAGCAAGAGTTGGGCAAAAAAATCAAGGTGTTT,CALWDQEQELGKKIKVF
TRGV4,NA,TRGJ1/TRGJ2,TGTGCCACCTGGCAACAGGTTTATTATAAGAAACTCTTT,CATWQQVYYKKLF
TRGV9,NA,TRGJP,TGTGCCTTGTGGGTCGAGTTGGGTAAAAAAATCAAGGTATTT,CALWVELGKKIKVF
TRGV2,NA,TRGJ1/TRGJ2,TGTGCCACCTGGGACGCGAAGTATTATAAGAAACTCTTT,CATWDAKYYKKLF
TRGV9,NA,TRGJP,TGTGCCTTGTGGGAGGGGATACAAGAGTTGGGCAAAAAAATCAAGGTATTT,CALWEGIQELGKKIKVF
TRGV9,NA,TRGJ1/TRGJ2,TGTGCCTTGTGGGAGGTGTCGAATTATTATAAGAAACTCTTT,CALWEVSNYYKKLF
TRGV8,NA,TRGJ1/TRGJ2,TGTGCCACCTGGGATAGTTCCTATTATAAGAAACTCTTT,CATWDSSYYKKLF
TRGV9,few,TRGJP,TGTGCCTTGTGGGAGGTAGCGGAGTTGGGCAAAAAAATCAAGGTATTT,CALWEVAELGKKIKVF
TRGV9,NA,TRGJP,TGTGCCTTGTGGGGGGAGTTGGGCAAAAAAATCAAGGTATTT,CALWGELGKKIKVF
TRGV9,few,TRGJP,TGTGCCTTGTGGTTACAAGAGTTGGGCAAAAAAATCAAGGTATTT,CALWLQELGKKIKVF
TRGV9,few,TRGJP,TGTGCCTTGTGGGAGTTCTACAAAGAGTTGGGCAAAAAAATCAAGGTATTT,CALWEFYKELGKKIKVF
TRGV3,NA,TRGJ1/TRGJ2,TGTGCCACCTGGCTACGAAAGAAACTCTTT,CATWLRKKLF
TRGV9,large,TRGJP,TGTGCCTTGTGGGAGCTTCAAGAGTTGGGCAAAAAAATCAAGGTATTT,CALWELQELGKKIKVF
TRGV9,few,TRGJ1/TRGJ2,TGTGCCTTGTGGGAGCCCCCCAAGAAACTCTTT,CALWEPPKKLF
TRGV9,few,TRGJP,TGTGCCTTGTGGGAGGTGCTTCAAGAGTTGGGCAAAAAAATCAAGGTATTT,CALWEVLQELGKKIKVF
TRGV9,NA,TRGJ1/TRGJ2,TGTGCCTTGTGGGAGCCGCAAAAGAAACTCTTT,CALWEPQKKLF
TRGV3,NA,TRGJP2,TGTGCCGCACCCGTGGGTGATGGGATCAAGACGTTT,CAAPVGDGIKTF
TRGV9,NA,TRGJP,TGTACCTTGTGGGAGGTGAGGGCCCCCCTCCAAGAGTTGGGCAAAAAAATCAAGGTATTT,CTLWEVRAPLQELGKKIKVF
TRGV9,few,TRGJP,TGTGCCTTGTGGGAGGTGCACCCAGAGTTGGGCAAAAAAATCAAGGTATTT,CALWEVHPELGKKIKVF
TRGV9,medium-sized,TRGJP,TGTGCCTTGTGGGAGGTGGGGCAAGAGTTGGGCAAAAAAATCAAGGTATTT,CALWEVGQELGKKIKVF